These 18 T cell receptor beta chains were sequenced from one sample in a study of blood T cell repertoires in COVID-19. Produced via immunoSEQ multiplex PCR; TCRdb's table is partial and in-frame only. The sample comprises 270,000 or so clones, around nine tenths of which are singletons, and roughly 0.92% rests with the top ten. Sequenced input: peripheral blood. All receptors come from a woman between 40 and 55 years old who had recovered from COVID-19.

V is TRBV28 and J is TRBJ2-1; 8 bases line up with TRBD1. The germline CDR1 and CDR2 sequences are MDHEN and SYDVKM. The ends lost 6 bases at V and 3 bases at J; junction bases unmatched: 13. The CDR3 is 17 amino acids. CDR3 residues: CASRPPGQEGGYNEQFF. The CDR3 nucleotides are TGTGCCAGCAGACCACCGGGACAGGAGGGGGGCTACAATGAGCAGTTCTTC. Complete variable domain (other parts from reference TRBV28 and TRBJ2-1): DVKVTQSSRYLVKRTGEKVFLECVQDMDHENMFWYRQDPGLGLRLIYFSYDVKMKEKGDIPEGYSVSREKKERFSLILESASTNQTSMYLCASRPPGQEGGYNEQFFGPGTRLTVL.

The chain carries TRBV11-2 and TRBJ2-3, with 8 nucleotides matching TRBD1. The CDR3 totals 15 residues. The trim removed 6 bases at V and 3 bases at J, leaving 8 bases unmatched. Germline CDR1 SGHAT, CDR2 FQNNGV. This chain's CDR3 is CASRYGQGATDTQYF. The CDR3 DNA reads TGTGCCAGCAGATACGGACAGGGTGCGACAGATACGCAGTATTTT.

This chain uses TRBV6-5 with TRBJ2-1; a possible D gene is TRBD1 (6 bases). The germline V gene has CDR1 MNHEY and CDR2 SVGAGI. V was clipped by 6 bases and J by 4 bases, with 10 bases between them. The CDR3 runs 13 residues. The CDR3 is CASRLGGYNEQFF. The CDR3 bases are TGTGCCAGCAGGCTAGGGGGTTACAATGAGCAGTTCTTC.

The J gene is TRBJ2-2, the V gene TRBV5-5, with D unresolved. This CDR3 contains 14 residues. Trimming left V 0 bases short and J 10 bases short, with 13 bases between. Germline V gives CDR1 SGHKS, CDR2 YYEKEE (reference sequence). DNA of the CDR3: TGTGCCAGCAGCTTGGAAGGTGACACGGCGGAGCTGTTTTTT. Protein product: CASSLEGDTAELFF.

V is TRBV18 and J is TRBJ2-7, with 11 bases that match TRBD2. The CDR3 extends over 13 amino acids. The germline CDR1 and CDR2 sequences are KGHSH and LQKENI. V trimming: 8 bases; J trimming: 3 bases; junction bases outside the gene matches: 3. DNA for the CDR3: TGTGCCAGCGCGACTAGCGGGATCTACGAGCAGTACTTC. This codes for CASATSGIYEQYF.

This clone was seen a single time. This chain links TRBV5-6 with TRBJ2-7; 14 bases are shared with TRBD2. The CDR3 is 16 residues long. The V segment lost 5 bases and the J segment 6 bases; nucleotides outside the gene matches: 10. From germline, CDR1 is SGHDT and CDR2 YYEEEE. In DNA form, the CDR3 reads TGTGCCAGCAGTGCGGGACTAGCGGGAGAGTTCCGCGAGCAGTACTTC. Protein product: CASSAGLAGEFREQYF.

The chain couples TRBV5-1 to TRBJ2-7; D uncertain. V was trimmed by 3 bases and J by 3 bases, leaving 10 bases between them. CDR3 length: 13 residues. Germline values: CDR1 SGHRS, CDR2 YFSETQ. The CDR3, as DNA: TGCGCCAGCAGCTCCGAAGCTCTCTACGAGCAGTACTTC. Translating it yields CASSSEALYEQYF.

This CDR3 reads CATSRPTSGRETQYF. The CDR3 DNA reads as TGTGCCACCAGCAGACCTACTAGCGGGAGAGAGACCCAGTACTTC. This rearrangement joins TRBV15 to TRBJ2-5; TRBD2 matches at 11 bases. CDR1 and CDR2 from the germline V gene are LNHNV and YYDKDF (reference sequence). After removal of 2 bases from V and 4 bases from J, the junction contained 3 bases not matched to a gene. CDR3 length: 15 residues.

The chain couples TRBV4-1 to TRBJ2-7, with TRBD1 identical over 11 bases. With 3 bases clipped from V and 7 bases from J, the junction kept 11 bases outside the gene matches. CDR3 length equals 16 residues. The germline gives CDR1 MGHRA, CDR2 YSYEKL. The CDR3 loop is CASSQKGTGGRGEQYF. CDR3 coding DNA: TGCGCCAGCAGCCAGAAGGGGACAGGGGGACGGGGGGAGCAGTACTTC.

The rearrangement joins TRBV5-1 to TRBJ1-2, with 9 bases that match TRBD1. Trimming removed 2 bases from V and 8 bases from J; junction bases left unmatched: 7. The length of the CDR3 is 14 residues. Per germline, CDR1 SGHRS and CDR2 YFSETQ. CDR3 sequence reads: CASSFEGQGEGYTF. CDR3 in DNA: TGCGCCAGCAGCTTCGAGGGACAGGGCGAGGGCTACACCTTC. Drawing the rest from reference TRBV5-1 and TRBJ1-2, the complete variable domain is KAGVTQTPRYLIKTRGQQVTLSCSPISGHRSVSWYQQTPGQGLQFLFEYFSETQRNKGNFPGRFSGRQFSNSRSEMNVSTLELGDSALYLCASSFEGQGEGYTFGSGTRLTVV.

The chain's CDR3 is CASSQESASGSYEQYF. The CDR3 DNA is TGTGCCAGCAGCCAAGAGTCCGCTAGCGGGAGTTACGAGCAGTACTTC. The rearrangement links TRBV4-2 to TRBJ2-7; 10 bases match TRBD2. Germline lookup yields CDR1 LGHNA and CDR2 YNFKEQ. The V and J ends lost 0 bases and 4 bases, in that order; junction bases with no gene match: 6. The CDR3 totals 16 residues.

This chain uses TRBV6-5 with TRBJ1-5; TRBD1 agrees at 7 bases. The CDR3 consists of 15 residues. Germline CDR1 reads MNHEY; CDR2 reads SVGAGI. V was clipped by 10 bases and J by 5 bases; unmatched bases: 14. CDR3 region: CATRITDRSDQPQHF. The CDR3 DNA is TGTGCCACCCGAATAACGGACAGGTCGGATCAGCCCCAGCATTTT.

V usage is TRBV19 and J usage is TRBJ2-7, with TRBD2 matching 13 bases. This CDR3 is 15 amino acids long. The germline V gene encodes CDR1 LNHDA and CDR2 SQIVND (reference sequence). After removal of 4 bases from V and 5 bases from J, the junction contained 5 bases not matched to a gene. The CDR3 region is CASSTRTSGSHEQYF. CDR3 sequence (DNA): TGTGCCAGTAGTACCCGGACTAGCGGGAGCCACGAGCAGTACTTC.

CDR3 region: CASSTSGTTGELFF. CDR3 nucleotides: TGTGCCAGTAGCACTAGCGGGACCACCGGGGAGCTGTTTTTT. The gene calls are TRBV19 and TRBJ2-2, with TRBD2 matching over 10 bases. The J segment lost 4 bases and the V segment lost 6 bases, leaving 2 bases of the junction unmatched. This CDR3 has 14 amino acids. Germline V lookup: CDR1 LNHDA, CDR2 SQIVND (reference sequence).

This chain's CDR3 is CASSPWRGLTGMANSPLHF. CDR3 sequence (DNA): TGTGCCAGTAGCCCTTGGCGTGGCTTAACAGGGATGGCTAATTCACCCCTCCACTTT. This rearrangement joins TRBV19 to TRBJ1-6; maybe TRBD1 (6 bases). CDR3 length: 19 amino acids. CDR1 is LNHDA, CDR2 SQIVND, per germline (reference sequence). Trimming removed 6 bases from V and 6 bases from J, with 27 bases in between. Together with reference TRBV19 and TRBJ1-6, the CDR3 gives the full variable domain: DGGITQSPKYLFRKEGQNVTLSCEQNLNHDAMYWYRQDPGQGLRLIYYSQIVNDFQKGDIAEGYSVSREKKESFPLTVTSAQKNPTAFYLCASSPWRGLTGMANSPLHFGNGTRLTVT.

About this clone: It is unclear where the CDR3 begins or ends on the DNA, so no DNA is shown, and the CDR3 is as TCRdb lists it. The chain joins TRBV11-2 to TRBJ1-4. Germline V CDR1 and CDR2: SGHAT, FQNNGV. The CDR3 sequence runs 13 residues, both termini included. Here the CDR3 reads CASSWGGGAEVFF.

The rearrangement links TRBV9 to TRBJ2-2, with 8 bases that match TRBD2. Germline V CDR1 and CDR2: SGDLS, YYNGEE. This CDR3 contains 14 residues. V shed 4 bases and J 8 bases; nucleotides not matched to a gene: 7. This CDR3 is CASSPGTSGGELFF. The DNA of the CDR3 is TGTGCCAGCAGCCCCGGGACTAGTGGGGGGGAGCTGTTTTTT.

The chain links TRBV11-2 to TRBJ2-2, with a tentative D call TRBD2 (6 bases). Germline CDR1 SGHAT, CDR2 FQNNGV. The V and J ends lost 5 bases and 2 bases respectively, with 15 bases between them. The CDR3 spans 16 residues. CDR3 nucleotides: TGTGCCAGCAGCGCTCCGGAGGGGATAAACACCGGGGAGCTGTTTTTT. Protein product: CASSAPEGINTGELFF.